These T cell receptor beta chains were read from a single sample in a study of blood T cell repertoires in COVID-19. Using immunoSEQ multiplex PCR, the repertoire was profiled, and TCRdb retains in-frame clones only, with some absent. The data show over 30,000 clones, around 77% seen once. The sequencing sample was made of peripheral blood. These receptors all come from a human donor in a cohort sampled during active COVID-19. Both conserved end residues are part of each CDR3. D genes are given only for firm matches. Rows give clone size only sometimes, using once, few, many, or a class for an expanded clone.

length	J	size	V	D	CDR3	DNA
17	TRBJ2-3	NA	TRBV18	TRBD2	CASSPPRTSSFSDTQYF	TGTGCCAGCTCACCACCCCGGACTAGTTCTTTCTCAGATACGCAGTATTTT
14	TRBJ2-1	NA	TRBV5-4	NA	CASSQTGESGEQFF	TGTGCCAGCAGCCAGACTGGTGAGTCCGGTGAGCAGTTCTTC
12	TRBJ1-2	NA	TRBV7-2	NA	CASSLAGGGYTF	TGTGCCAGCAGCTTAGCAGGGGGAGGCTACACCTTC
18	TRBJ2-7	NA	TRBV7-2	TRBD1	CASSVRARTGSKSYEQYF	TGTGCCAGCAGCGTTAGAGCCCGGACAGGGTCTAAGTCCTACGAGCAGTACTTC
14	TRBJ1-4	few	TRBV19	TRBD1	CASSLTGMSEKLFF	TGTGCCAGTAGTCTGACAGGGATGAGTGAAAAACTGTTTTTT
14	TRBJ2-7	NA	TRBV5-1	TRBD2	CASRSGTMTYEQYF	TGCGCCAGCAGGTCCGGGACTATGACCTACGAGCAGTACTTC
17	TRBJ1-2	NA	TRBV19	TRBD1	CASRITGTGGINYGYTF	TGTGCCAGTAGGATAACCGGGACAGGAGGAATTAACTATGGCTACACCTTC
15	TRBJ2-5	NA	TRBV28	NA	CASSDRWTLEETQYF	TGTGCCAGCAGTGACAGGTGGACCCTCGAAGAGACCCAGTACTTC
13	TRBJ1-1	NA	TRBV6-5	NA	CASSYLLVSEAFF	TGTGCCAGCAGTTACCTTCTTGTTTCTGAAGCTTTCTTT
16	TRBJ2-3	NA	TRBV3-1/TRBV3-2	NA	CASSQDGQGGGDTQYF	TGTGCCAGCAGCCAAGATGGACAGGGAGGGGGAGATACGCAGTATTTT
13	TRBJ1-6	few	TRBV7-2	NA	CASRSGVNSPLHF	TGTGCCAGCAGATCGGGGGTTAATTCACCCCTCCACTTT
19	TRBJ1-1	NA	TRBV28	NA	CASSLWGPGRAPMNTEAFF	TGTGCCAGCAGTTTGTGGGGACCGGGGAGGGCACCAATGAACACTGAAGCTTTCTTT
16	TRBJ2-7	NA	TRBV18	NA	CASSPPIDRFSYEQYF	TGTGCCAGCTCACCACCTATAGACAGGTTTTCCTACGAGCAGTACTTC
15	TRBJ2-4	NA	TRBV6-1	TRBD1	CASSEAGGTKNIQYF	TGTGCCAGCAGTGAGGCAGGGGGCACCAAAAACATTCAGTACTTC
15	TRBJ1-5	NA	TRBV18	TRBD1	CASSPPGQGIQPQHF	TGTGCCAGCTCACCACCGGGACAGGGTATTCAGCCCCAGCATTTT
13	TRBJ2-7	NA	TRBV28	NA	CASSHTGKYEQYF	TGTGCCAGCAGTCATACAGGGAAGTACGAGCAGTACTTC
13	TRBJ2-7	once	TRBV28	NA	CASIGAARYEQYF	TGTGCCAGCATTGGGGCAGCTCGGTACGAGCAGTACTTC
16	TRBJ2-4	NA	TRBV6-5	NA	CASSYLTDLAKNIQYF	TGTGCCAGCAGTTACTTGACAGACCTAGCCAAAAACATTCAGTACTTC
11	TRBJ2-4	NA	TRBV30	NA	CAWSSKNIQYF	TGTGCCTGGTCTAGTAAAAACATTCAGTACTTC
13	TRBJ2-7	NA	TRBV19	TRBD1	CASADRTSHEQYF	TGTGCCAGTGCGGACAGGACTTCCCACGAGCAGTACTTC
13	TRBJ2-7	NA	TRBV10-3	TRBD1	CAISGMTGDGQYF	TGTGCCATCAGTGGTATGACAGGGGACGGGCAGTACTTC
14	TRBJ1-1	few	TRBV6-5	NA	CASIQGSKNTEAFF	TGTGCCAGCATTCAGGGGTCAAAGAACACTGAAGCTTTCTTT
15	TRBJ1-2	few	TRBV19	TRBD1	CASRTQGAGNYGYTF	TGTGCCAGTAGGACACAGGGGGCTGGTAACTATGGCTACACCTTC
18	TRBJ2-1	once	TRBV11-2	TRBD2	CASSLLGGWTSGSNEQFF	TGTGCCAGCAGCTTACTAGGGGGTTGGACTAGCGGATCCAATGAGCAGTTCTTC
13	TRBJ2-3	NA	TRBV7-6	NA	CASSLTQTDTQYF	TGTGCCAGCAGCTTAACTCAAACAGATACGCAGTATTTT
15	TRBJ1-5	NA	TRBV27	NA	CASSSRGRGNQPQHF	TGTGCCAGCAGTTCCAGGGGCAGGGGCAATCAGCCCCAGCATTTT
15	TRBJ2-3	NA	TRBV7-6	NA	CASSLEGMGLDTQYF	TGTGCCAGCAGCTTAGAGGGTATGGGGCTCGATACGCAGTATTTT
13	TRBJ1-6	NA	TRBV12-3/TRBV12-4	TRBD1	CASSRTGNSPLHF	TGTGCCAGCAGCCGGACAGGGAATTCACCCCTCCACTTT
15	TRBJ2-1	NA	TRBV6-4	TRBD1	CASSPGGTGGTEQFF	TGTGCCAGCAGTCCTGGGGGGACAGGGGGAACTGAGCAGTTCTTC
16	TRBJ1-5	NA	TRBV2	TRBD1	CASSDQGAGSNQPQHF	TGTGCCAGCAGTGACCAGGGGGCCGGAAGCAATCAGCCCCAGCATTTT